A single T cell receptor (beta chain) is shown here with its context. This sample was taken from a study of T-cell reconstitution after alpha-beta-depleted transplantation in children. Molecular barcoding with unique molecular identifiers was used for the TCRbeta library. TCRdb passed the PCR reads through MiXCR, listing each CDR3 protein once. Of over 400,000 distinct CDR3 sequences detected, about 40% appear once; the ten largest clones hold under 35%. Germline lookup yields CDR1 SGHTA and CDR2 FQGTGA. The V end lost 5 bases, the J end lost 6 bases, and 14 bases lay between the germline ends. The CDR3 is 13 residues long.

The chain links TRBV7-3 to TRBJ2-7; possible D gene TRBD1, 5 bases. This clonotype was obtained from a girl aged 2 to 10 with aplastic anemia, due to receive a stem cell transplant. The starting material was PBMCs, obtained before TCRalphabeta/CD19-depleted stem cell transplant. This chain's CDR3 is CASSGSRDGEQYF. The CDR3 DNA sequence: TGTGCCAGCAGCGGATCCAGGGATGGCGAGCAGTACTTC.